A selection of T cell receptor beta chains follows, all from one sample in a study of blood T cell repertoires in COVID-19. TCRdb's copy holds only in-frame clones and misses some; the assay was immunoSEQ multiplex PCR. The sample lists 300,000 to 350,000 clones; approximately 83% were seen once. Specimen: PBMCs or T cells enriched from blood (not recorded which). The receptors stem from a young man who had recovered from COVID-19. The CDR3 runs from the conserved cysteine through the conserved F or W. The D gene is left open where the match is weak. Clone size appears in some rows only: once, few, many, or a class for an expanded clone.

NA,TRBV3-1/TRBV3-2,TRBJ1-5,TRBD1,CASSQAGQGIRNQPQHF,TGTGCCAGCAGCCAAGCTGGACAGGGTATCAGGAATCAGCCCCAGCATTTT
NA,TRBV5-6,TRBJ1-5,NA,CASSLAEGQPQHF,TGTGCCAGCAGCTTGGCCGAGGGTCAGCCCCAGCATTTT
NA,TRBV6-5,TRBJ1-2,NA,CASRGQGTTSF,TGTGCCAGCAGGGGACAAGGAACTACATCCTTC
NA,TRBV15,TRBJ2-1,NA,CATSSGGITYNEQFF,TGTGCCACCAGCAGCGGGGGAATCACCTACAATGAGCAGTTCTTC
few,TRBV5-4,TRBJ2-2,NA,CASSLSRNTGELFF,TGTGCCAGCAGCTTATCCAGGAACACCGGGGAGCTGTTTTTT
NA,TRBV6-4,TRBJ2-1,TRBD2,CASSDGLAGNEQFF,TGTGCCAGCAGTGACGGACTAGCGGGGAATGAGCAGTTCTTC
NA,TRBV18,TRBJ2-3,TRBD2,CASSLSGGRTDTQYF,TGTGCCAGCTCACTATCGGGGGGGCGCACAGATACGCAGTATTTT
NA,TRBV3-1/TRBV3-2,TRBJ1-1,NA,CASSLAGPSAEAFF,TGTGCCAGCAGCCTAGCCGGTCCTAGCGCTGAAGCTTTCTTT
NA,TRBV7-3,TRBJ1-1,NA,CASSQGGQNTEAFF,TGTGCCAGCAGCCAAGGCGGGCAGAACACTGAAGCTTTCTTT
NA,TRBV6-1,TRBJ2-7,NA,CASSEARVEQYF,TGTGCCAGCAGTGAAGCGAGGGTCGAGCAGTACTTC
NA,TRBV11-3,TRBJ2-7,TRBD2,CASPPGLAGGGSSYEQYF,TGCGCCAGCCCCCCTGGACTAGCGGGGGGGGGTAGCTCCTACGAGCAGTACTTC
NA,TRBV5-1,TRBJ1-2,NA,CASSLPTGGAYGYTF,TGCGCCAGCAGCTTGCCCACCGGGGGGGCCTATGGCTACACCTTC
NA,TRBV5-8,TRBJ1-5,NA,CASSFHTGNQPQHF,TGTGCCAGCAGCTTTCATACCGGGAATCAGCCCCAGCATTTT
NA,TRBV5-5,TRBJ1-2,TRBD1,CASSVATGLNYGYTF,TGTGCCAGCAGCGTTGCGACAGGGCTAAACTATGGCTACACCTTC
NA,TRBV2,TRBJ2-5,NA,CASTAAGETQYF,TGTGCCAGCACCGCGGCGGGAGAGACCCAGTACTTC
NA,TRBV30,TRBJ1-2,NA,CAWSVLPRARNYGYTF,TGTGCCTGGAGTGTACTTCCCAGGGCTCGTAACTATGGCTACACCTTC
NA,TRBV9,TRBJ1-1,NA,CASSVDTLNTEAFF,TGTGCCAGCAGCGTCGACACTCTGAACACTGAAGCTTTCTTT
NA,TRBV23-1,TRBJ1-3,NA,CASSHIRFCSGNTIYF,TGCGCCAGCAGTCACATCAGGTTCTGCTCTGGAAACACCATATATTTT
NA,TRBV19,TRBJ1-3,NA,CASTTTAGNTIYF,TGTGCCAGTACCACTACGGCTGGAAACACCATATATTTT
NA,TRBV10-3,TRBJ2-3,TRBD2,CAISELAGGQGTDTQYF,TGTGCCATCAGTGAACTAGCGGGGGGCCAGGGCACAGATACGCAGTATTTT
NA,TRBV19,TRBJ1-4,NA,CASKTDTTNEKLFF,TGTGCCAGCAAGACAGACACAACTAATGAAAAACTGTTTTTT
NA,TRBV3-1/TRBV3-2,TRBJ2-7,NA,CASSFLYEQYF,TGTGCCAGCAGCTTCCTATACGAGCAGTACTTC
once,TRBV5-1,TRBJ1-2,NA,CASSLALADYGYTF,TGCGCCAGCAGCTTGGCCTTGGCAGACTATGGCTACACCTTC
once,TRBV5-4,TRBJ1-4,TRBD1,CASSLLVIGTGDENEKLFF,TGTGCCAGCAGCTTGTTAGTCATCGGGACAGGGGATGAAAATGAAAAACTGTTTTTT
NA,TRBV5-1,TRBJ1-4,NA,CASSLDRVKEKLFF,TGCGCCAGCAGCTTGGACAGGGTAAAAGAAAAACTGTTTTTT
NA,TRBV19,TRBJ1-2,NA,CASSPPGRGTNYGYTF,TGTGCCAGTAGTCCCCCCGGCAGGGGAACTAACTATGGCTACACCTTC
NA,TRBV15,TRBJ1-2,NA,CATSREAATGNYGYTF,TGTGCCACCAGCAGAGAGGCCGCGACGGGTAACTATGGCTACACCTTC
NA,TRBV4-3,TRBJ2-2,NA,CASSHPGGQGNTGELFF,TGCGCCAGCAGCCACCCGGGAGGACAGGGTAACACCGGGGAGCTGTTTTTT